Following are 32 T cell receptor beta chains from one sample sequenced in a study of cytomegalovirus exposure and HLA in healthy donors. PCR was performed using 60 Vbeta and 13 Jbeta primers. TCRdb keeps only in-frame clones here, not all; method: immunoSEQ multiplex PCR. The table lists 95,000 to 150,000 clones. Sequencing used PBMCs. Receptors originate from a man aged 18 to 30 in good health and CMV-seronegative.

This rearrangement joins TRBV5-1 to TRBJ1-1, with a possible D match to TRBD1 (6 bases). From germline, CDR1 is SGHRS and CDR2 YFSETQ. Trimming took 4 bases from V and 0 from J, leaving 13 bases between them. The CDR3 runs to 15 residues. DNA of the CDR3: TGCGCCAGCAGCACCCGAGGGACAATGAACACTGAAGCTTTCTTT. Protein sequence: CASSTRGTMNTEAFF.

The chain combines TRBV19 with TRBJ2-7; a weak D match, TRBD1 (5 bases). Per the germline V gene, CDR1 is LNHDA and CDR2 is SQIVND (reference sequence). This CDR3 comprises 16 residues. V was cut by 3 bases and J by 2 bases, with 17 bases left in between. The CDR3 spells CASSIMHGQPTYEQYF. CDR3 bases: TGTGCCAGTAGTATTATGCACGGACAACCAACCTACGAGCAGTACTTC.

This chain connects TRBV28 to TRBJ1-5, with D perhaps TRBD1 (6 bases). With 5 bases removed from V and 6 bases from J, the gap between germline ends came to 11 bases. The germline V gene has CDR1 MDHEN and CDR2 SYDVKM. The CDR3 totals 13 residues. The CDR3 DNA reads as TGTGCCAGCAGTCTACCAGGGGTTCAGCCCCAGCATTTT. Translating it yields CASSLPGVQPQHF.

The chain links TRBV5-1 to TRBJ2-3; D perhaps matches TRBD1 (6 bases). V lost 4 bases, J lost 0 bases, and 15 bases lay in between. Germline V CDR1 and CDR2: SGHRS, YFSETQ. This CDR3 region has 16 residues. In DNA, the CDR3 is TGCGCCAGCAGCATGACAGGACCCCCGAGCACAGATACGCAGTATTTT. This encodes CASSMTGPPSTDTQYF.

V usage is TRBV6-5 and J usage is TRBJ2-1, with a tentative D call TRBD2 (5 bases). Germline V CDR1 and CDR2: MNHEY, SVGAGI. The CDR3 extends over 14 amino acids. The ends were cut back, 4 bases at V and 5 bases at J, with 12 bases in the middle. The CDR3 protein is CASSSRGSDNEQFF. In DNA, the CDR3 is TGTGCCAGCAGTTCCCGGGGAAGCGACAATGAGCAGTTCTTC.

The chain couples TRBV29-1 to TRBJ2-1; TRBD1 aligns across 9 bases. V lost 7 bases, J lost 1 base, and 5 bases stayed unmatched. CDR1 and CDR2 (germline): SQVTM, ANQGSEA. The CDR3 runs to 14 residues. The CDR3 loop is CSAETGGSYNEQFF. The CDR3 bases are TGCAGCGCCGAGACAGGGGGGTCCTACAATGAGCAGTTCTTC.

This sequence joins TRBV7-9 and TRBJ1-2; a possible D gene is TRBD1 (5 bases). Germline V gene sequence: CDR1 SEHNR, CDR2 FQNEAQ (reference sequence). This CDR3 has 14 residues. V was pared by 1 base and J by 2 bases, with 8 bases between. CDR3 DNA: TGTGCCAGCAGCTTAGTGACAGAGAACTATGGCTACACCTTC. The encoded protein is CASSLVTENYGYTF.

This rearrangement joins TRBV19 to TRBJ1-1, with 8 bases identical to TRBD1. The junction had 9 bases not matched to a gene; V was cut back by 5 bases and J by 4 bases. The CDR3 is made up of 15 amino acids. Germline CDR1 is LNHDA and CDR2 is SQIVND (reference sequence). CDR3 sequence (DNA): TGTGCCAGTAGTGACCACAGGGGGGTAGCCACTGAAGCTTTCTTT. Its protein product is CASSDHRGVATEAFF.

The chain combines TRBV27 with TRBJ2-7; 7 positions agree with TRBD1. J was trimmed by 1 base and V by 4 bases; bases with no gene match: 10. CDR3 length: 16 amino acids. Germline V gives CDR1 MNHEY, CDR2 SMNVEV (reference sequence). The CDR3 region is CASSSWSGTESYEQYF. In DNA form, the CDR3 reads TGTGCCAGCAGTTCCTGGTCCGGGACAGAATCCTACGAGCAGTACTTC.

The chain joins TRBV10-3 to TRBJ2-1, with a weak D call TRBD2 (6 bases). In germline, CDR1 is ENHRY, CDR2 SYGVKD. V gave up 2 bases and J gave up 1 base, with 15 bases separating them. The CDR3 extends over 17 amino acids. CDR3 in amino acids: CAISEGPGSGSYNEQFF. The DNA of the CDR3 is TGTGCCATCAGTGAGGGGCCCGGGAGTGGTTCCTACAATGAGCAGTTCTTC.

The chain couples TRBV15 to TRBJ1-5; D might be TRBD1 (6 bases). The length of the CDR3 is 14 residues. Trimming took 0 bases from V and 4 from J, leaving 7 bases between them. CDR1 is LNHNV, CDR2 YYDKDF, per germline (reference sequence). The CDR3 DNA is TGTGCCACCAGCAGAGATAGGGGGAATCAGCCCCAGCATTTT. It yields the protein CATSRDRGNQPQHF.

The chain uses TRBV18 and TRBJ1-1, with D tentatively TRBD1 (5 bases). The CDR3 sequence is 15 residues long. With 3 bases removed from V and 1 base from J, the gap between germline ends came to 12 bases. Looked up from germline, CDR1 is KGHSH and CDR2 is LQKENI. The CDR3 DNA reads as TGTGCCAGCTCACCGGCCAGGGAAGGGAACACTGAAGCTTTCTTT. It encodes CASSPAREGNTEAFF.

This clone shows up as medium-sized (0.01 to 0.1%) by frequency. V is TRBV6-4 and J is TRBJ2-2, with 10 bases identical to TRBD1. With 5 bases clipped from V and 2 bases from J, the junction kept 8 bases outside the gene matches. This CDR3 is 17 amino acids long. Germline V CDR1 and CDR2: MRHNA, SNTAGT. DNA of the CDR3: TGTGCCAGCAGTCGTTCCGGGACAGGGGCTAACACCGGGGAGCTGTTTTTT. It yields the protein CASSRSGTGANTGELFF.

The chain carries TRBV2 and TRBJ2-7; 11 nucleotides align to TRBD2. Germline lookup yields CDR1 SNHLY and CDR2 FYNNEI. Trimming took 4 bases from V and 2 from J; bases not matched to a gene: 1. The CDR3 runs to 14 residues. As DNA, the CDR3 is TGTGCCAGCAGTGGACTAGCGGGGACCTACGAGCAGTACTTC. Its protein product is CASSGLAGTYEQYF. The whole variable domain, filled in from reference TRBV2 and TRBJ2-7, reads EPEVTQTPSHQVTQMGQEVILRCVPISNHLYFYWYRQILGQKVEFLVSFYNNEISEKSEIFDDQFSVERPDGSNFTLKIRSTKLEDSAMYFCASSGLAGTYEQYFGPGTRLTVT.

J is TRBJ2-3 and V is TRBV6-5; possible D gene TRBD1, 6 bases. CDR1 is MNHEY and CDR2 is SVGAGI in the germline V gene. The CDR3 runs 16 residues. Deletions cut 6 bases from V and 6 bases from J, with 22 bases between. The chain's CDR3 is CASSYLGLGRGDTQYF. The CDR3 coding sequence is TGTGCCAGCAGCTACCTAGGACTTGGAAGGGGGGATACGCAGTATTTT.

The J gene is TRBJ1-2, the V gene TRBV28; maybe TRBD1 (5 bases). V lost 3 bases, J lost 2 bases, and 13 bases lay in between. This CDR3 contains 15 residues. Looked up from germline, CDR1 is MDHEN and CDR2 is SYDVKM. In nucleotides, the CDR3 is TGTGCCAGCAGTTTCCTTGTGGGGCCAAACTATGGCTACACCTTC. Translating gives CASSFLVGPNYGYTF.

The chain has TRBV28 and TRBJ2-7; 8 bases fit TRBD1. The V gene's germline CDR1 is MDHEN and CDR2 SYDVKM. CDR3 length: 17 amino acids. With V trimmed by 6 bases and J by 3 bases, 16 bases remained unmatched. CDR3: CASSTERAGGTNYEQYF. CDR3 coding DNA: TGTGCCAGCAGCACCGAGCGGGCAGGGGGCACGAACTACGAGCAGTACTTC.

The chain recombines TRBV6-5 with TRBJ2-7; D ambiguous. The germline V gene has CDR1 MNHEY and CDR2 SVGAGI. The CDR3 has 12 amino acids. Trimming left V 6 bases short and J 2 bases short, with 8 bases between. The CDR3 nucleotides read TGTGCCAGCAGCCCAACACCCTACGAGCAGTACTTC. Its protein is CASSPTPYEQYF.

J is TRBJ2-1 and V is TRBV6-4; D might be TRBD1 (6 bases). The CDR3 is made up of 16 amino acids. Germline CDR1 MRHNA, CDR2 SNTAGT. The V and J ends lost 3 bases and 0 bases respectively, with 12 bases between them. CDR3 residues: CASSEQGRFSYNEQFF. In DNA, the CDR3 is TGTGCCAGCAGTGAACAGGGCCGATTCTCCTACAATGAGCAGTTCTTC.

The chain uses TRBV11-3 and TRBJ2-1; 13 positions agree with TRBD2. V dropped 5 bases and J dropped 8; count of bases not matched to a gene: 12. The CDR3 totals 17 residues. Germline CDR1 reads SGHNT; CDR2 reads YENEEA. Here the CDR3 reads CASSQRTSGSRADEQFF. CDR3 DNA sequence: TGTGCCAGCAGCCAACGGACTAGCGGGAGCCGGGCGGATGAGCAGTTCTTC. The full variable domain, its missing parts supplied by reference TRBV11-3 and TRBJ2-1, is EAGVVQSPRYKIIEKKQPVAFWCNPISGHNTLYWYLQNLGQGPELLIRYENEEAVDDSQLPKDRFSAERLKGVDSTLKIQPAELGDSAVYLCASSQRTSGSRADEQFFGPGTRLTVL.

This chain joins TRBV9 and TRBJ2-5; D call uncertain. The end of the DNA aligns better with TRBJ2-7, so the J call may be wrong. The germline V gene encodes CDR1 SGDLS and CDR2 YYNGEE. CDR3 length: 13 amino acids. The CDR3: CASSVDTPYEQYF. CDR3 coding DNA: TGTGCCAGCAGCGTAGATACCCCCTACGAGCAGTACTTC.

The rearrangement uses TRBV9 and TRBJ1-2, with D unresolved. The CDR3 sequence is 17 residues long. Germline V gives CDR1 SGDLS, CDR2 YYNGEE. The V end lost 4 bases, the J end lost 8 bases, and 27 bases lay between the germline ends. CDR3 bases: TGTGCCAGCAGCTCCCAGCCCATTCGAGTCGGTACGGAGGGCTACACCTTC. It specifies CASSSQPIRVGTEGYTF.

The V call is TRBV11-3, the J call TRBJ1-1; D is unclear. The CDR3 is 13 amino acids. V was pared by 1 base and J by 0 bases, with 3 bases between. Germline V lookup: CDR1 SGHNT, CDR2 YENEEA. CDR3 protein: CASSLGVNTEAFF. The CDR3 region has the DNA TGTGCCAGCAGCTTAGGAGTGAACACTGAAGCTTTCTTT.

The chain is built from TRBV7-2 and TRBJ2-3, with TRBD1 as a possible D gene (5 bases). The CDR3 length is 12 residues. V lost 3 bases and J lost 6, with 7 bases in between. Germline CDR1 is SGHTA and CDR2 is FQGNSA. This CDR3 is CASSFQGDTQYF. Here the CDR3 DNA reads TGTGCCAGCAGCTTTCAGGGTGATACGCAGTATTTT.

This chain links TRBV6-1 with TRBJ2-3; D unresolved. Trimming took 7 bases from V and 1 from J, leaving 12 bases between them. The CDR3 totals 14 residues. The V gene's germline CDR1 is MNHNS and CDR2 SASEGT. The CDR3 DNA reads TGTGCCAGCACCACGACATGGGGCACAGATACGCAGTATTTT. Amino acid sequence: CASTTTWGTDTQYF.

The J gene is TRBJ2-1, the V gene TRBV27; 10 bases are shared with TRBD1. Losses at the gene ends were 5 bases for V and 5 bases for J; bases not matched to a gene: 9. The CDR3 sequence is 16 residues long. CDR1 and CDR2 from the germline V gene are MNHEY and SMNVEV (reference sequence). CDR3 residues: CASSPWTGGSHNEQFF. As DNA, the CDR3 is TGTGCCAGCAGTCCCTGGACAGGGGGGTCCCACAATGAGCAGTTCTTC.

The chain uses TRBV5-1 and TRBJ2-1; tentative D call: TRBD2 (5 bases). Germline CDR1 SGHRS, CDR2 YFSETQ. V dropped 2 bases and J dropped 0 bases, with 12 bases sitting between them. The CDR3 runs to 16 residues. The CDR3 sequence: CASSFPLGSSYNEQFF. CDR3 DNA sequence: TGCGCCAGCAGCTTCCCCCTGGGGAGCTCCTACAATGAGCAGTTCTTC.

Here the CDR3 DNA reads TGTGCCAGCAGTTTAGGCCGGGGTCAGCCCCAGCATTTT. This sequence encodes CASSLGRGQPQHF. The V gene is TRBV28, the J gene TRBJ1-5; unclear D gene. The germline V gene has CDR1 MDHEN and CDR2 SYDVKM. This CDR3 is built from 13 residues. V was trimmed by 2 bases and J by 6 bases, leaving 8 bases between them. The full variable domain, its missing parts supplied by reference TRBV28 and TRBJ1-5, is DVKVTQSSRYLVKRTGEKVFLECVQDMDHENMFWYRQDPGLGLRLIYFSYDVKMKEKGDIPEGYSVSREKKERFSLILESASTNQTSMYLCASSLGRGQPQHFGDGTRLSIL.

V gene TRBV6-1 combines with J gene TRBJ2-5; D is uncertain. The germline V gene has CDR1 MNHNS and CDR2 SASEGT. This CDR3 region has 12 residues. The germline V and J ends were trimmed by 7 bases and 5 bases, with 11 bases remaining between them. DNA of the CDR3: TGTGCCAGCACTGAGAGGCGGGAGACCCAGTACTTC. Protein product: CASTERRETQYF.

The V call is TRBV27, the J call TRBJ2-5; 8 nucleotides line up with TRBD2. The better agreement between TRBJ2-7 and the DNA end casts doubt on the J call. The germline gives CDR1 MNHEY, CDR2 SMNVEV (reference sequence). The CDR3 is 15 amino acids. The CDR3 spells CASSSGGKGSYEQYF. The DNA for the CDR3 is TGTGCCAGCAGCTCGGGGGGGAAGGGCTCCTACGAGCAGTACTTC.

The V and J genes are TRBV15 and TRBJ2-2; D unclear. Trimming removed 3 bases from V and 9 bases from J, with 11 bases in between. Germline V gene lookup returns CDR1 LNHNV and CDR2 YYDKDF (reference sequence). The CDR3 length is 13 residues. The CDR3 bases are TGTGCCACCAGCAGCGATAATAACAGGGAGCTGTTTTTT. Translated: CATSSDNNRELFF. The entire variable domain, with the rest obtained from reference TRBV15 and TRBJ2-2, is as follows: DAMVIQNPRYQVTQFGKPVTLSCSQTLNHNVMYWYQQKSSQAPKLLFHYYDKDFNNEADTPDNFQSRRPNTSFCFLDIRSPGLGDTAMYLCATSSDNNRELFFGEGSRLTVL.

CDR3 nucleotide sequence: TGTGCCAGCAGTTCTTGGACAGGGGGCGGTGAGCAGTTCTTC. It translates to CASSSWTGGGEQFF. This chain uses TRBV28 with TRBJ2-1; TRBD1 matches 11 bases. The germline CDR1 and CDR2 sequences are MDHEN and SYDVKM. The CDR3 has 14 residues. Trimming at V came to 4 bases and at J to 9 bases, leaving 5 bases not matched to a gene.